What follows describes a single T cell receptor (beta chain). The sample belongs to a study of blood T cell repertoires in COVID-19. Cohort allocation depended upon clinical history that participants reported. As originally analysed: For nucleated cells, counts were estimated from reference gene primer amplification. TCRdb's table, derived via immunoSEQ multiplex PCR, lists solely in-frame clones and lacks some. The V and J calls and clone size are taken from that table; D and trimming were inferred from the DNA. The data hold around 230,000 clones, with approximately 83% observed a single time. Trimming shortened V by 4 bases and J by 13 bases, and 19 bases separated the two germline ends. The V gene's germline CDR1 is GTSNPN and CDR2 SVGIG (reference sequence). There are 12 residues in the CDR3.

The sequencing sample was made of PBMCs or T cells enriched from blood (not recorded which). J is TRBJ1-2 and V is TRBV30, with D uncertain. The sequence came from a woman aged 35 to 49 with acute COVID-19. The CDR3, as DNA: TGTGCCTGGACCCTTGGGGAGGGAGTCTTCACCTTC. Amino acids: CAWTLGEGVFTF.